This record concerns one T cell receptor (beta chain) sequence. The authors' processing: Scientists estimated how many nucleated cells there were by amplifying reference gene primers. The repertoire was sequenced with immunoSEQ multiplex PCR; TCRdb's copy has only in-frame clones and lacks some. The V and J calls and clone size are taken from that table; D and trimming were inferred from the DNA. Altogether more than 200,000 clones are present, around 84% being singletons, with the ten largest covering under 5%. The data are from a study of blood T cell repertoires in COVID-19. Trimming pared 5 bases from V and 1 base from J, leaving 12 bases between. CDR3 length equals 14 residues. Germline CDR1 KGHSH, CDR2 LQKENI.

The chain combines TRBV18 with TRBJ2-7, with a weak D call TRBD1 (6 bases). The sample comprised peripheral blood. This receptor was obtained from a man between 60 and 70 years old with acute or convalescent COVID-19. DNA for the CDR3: TGTGCCAGCTCATCTGAACAGGGTTCCTACGAGCAGTACTTC. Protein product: CASSSEQGSYEQYF.